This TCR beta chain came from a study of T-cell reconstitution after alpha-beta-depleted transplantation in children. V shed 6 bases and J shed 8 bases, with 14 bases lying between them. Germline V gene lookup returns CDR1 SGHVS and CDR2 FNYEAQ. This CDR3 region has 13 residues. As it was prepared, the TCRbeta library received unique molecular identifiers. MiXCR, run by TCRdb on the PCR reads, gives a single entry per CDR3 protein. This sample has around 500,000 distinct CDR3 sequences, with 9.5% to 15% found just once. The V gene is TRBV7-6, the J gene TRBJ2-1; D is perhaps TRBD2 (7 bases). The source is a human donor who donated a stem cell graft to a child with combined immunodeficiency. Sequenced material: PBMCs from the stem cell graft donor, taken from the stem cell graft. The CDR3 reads CASRPRGGDEQFF. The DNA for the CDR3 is TGTGCCAGCAGACCCCGAGGGGGGGATGAGCAGTTCTTC.